A selection of T cell receptor beta chains follows, all from one sample in a study of cytomegalovirus exposure and HLA in healthy donors. Here immunoSEQ multiplex PCR was the method, and the copy in TCRdb shows in-frame clones only, minus some. The repertoire holds 90,000 to 150,000 clones, with over 75% as singletons. Input material: PBMCs. These receptors were collected from a woman aged 18-29 years in good health and CMV-seronegative. CDR3s include the opening cysteine and the closing phenylalanine or tryptophan. D genes are given only for firm matches. Clone sizes are given selectively: once, few, many, or a class where the clone is expanded.

TRBV10-3,TRBD1,once,TRBJ2-7,CAISESTGVYEQYF,TGTGCCATCAGTGAGTCGACAGGGGTCTACGAGCAGTACTTC
TRBV5-1,TRBD1,-,TRBJ1-5,CASSYGGTENQPQHF,TGCGCCAGCAGCTACGGCGGGACAGAGAATCAGCCCCAGCATTTT
TRBV5-1,-,-,TRBJ2-1,CASSLIGGDGSYNEQFF,TGCGCCAGCAGCTTGATTGGAGGGGATGGGTCCTACAATGAGCAGTTCTTC
TRBV2,-,-,TRBJ1-1,CASRATEAFF,TGTGCCAGCAGGGCCACTGAAGCTTTCTTT
TRBV19,-,-,TRBJ1-5,CASSTRLGGNQPQHF,TGTGCCAGTAGTACGCGATTAGGGGGCAATCAGCCCCAGCATTTT
TRBV10-3,-,few,TRBJ1-5,CAISDSNLGQPQHF,TGTGCCATCAGTGACTCTAATCTTGGTCAGCCCCAGCATTTT
TRBV7-7,-,-,TRBJ2-3,CASSSGVGGLLTDMQYF,TGTGCTAGCAGCTCGGGGGTAGGCGGGCTCCTCACAGATATGCAGTATTTT
TRBV4-3,TRBD2,few,TRBJ2-5,CASSHGSSGGRETQYF,TGCGCCAGCAGCCACGGTTCTAGCGGGGGTCGAGAGACCCAGTACTTC
TRBV6-5,TRBD1,-,TRBJ1-1,CASSRTGEVTEAFF,TGTGCCAGCAGTCGAACAGGGGAGGTCACTGAAGCTTTCTTT
TRBV4-1,-,-,TRBJ1-1,CASSLRQPTEAFF,TGCGCCAGCAGCCTACGACAGCCAACTGAAGCTTTCTTT
TRBV25-1,-,-,TRBJ1-4,CASSDRETYEKLFF,TGTGCCAGCAGTGACCGGGAGACGTATGAAAAACTGTTTTTT
TRBV2,TRBD2,few,TRBJ2-2,CASINSGAGELFF,TGTGCCAGCATTAACAGCGGGGCCGGGGAGCTGTTTTTT
TRBV7-9,TRBD2,-,TRBJ2-3,CASSSRGVLDTQYF,TGTGCCAGCAGTTCCCGGGGGGTTTTGGATACGCAGTATTTT
TRBV30,-,-,TRBJ1-6,CASKRGLNYNSPLHF,TGTGCCTCCAAAAGGGGTTTAAACTATAATTCACCCCTCCACTTT
TRBV5-1,-,-,TRBJ2-3,CASSYGSSTDTQYF,TGCGCCAGCAGCTATGGGAGCAGCACAGATACGCAGTATTTT
TRBV6-5,-,few,TRBJ2-2,CASRGRWAGELFF,TGTGCCAGCAGGGGGCGATGGGCCGGGGAGCTGTTTTTT
TRBV5-1,-,once,TRBJ2-5,CASSIGAAIQETQYF,TGCGCCAGCAGTATTGGCGCGGCTATCCAAGAGACCCAGTACTTC
TRBV18,TRBD1,-,TRBJ1-3,CASSPKTGGGNTIYF,TGTGCCAGCTCACCAAAAACAGGGGGCGGAAACACCATATATTTT
TRBV30,-,-,TRBJ1-2,CAWEISGVGGYTF,TGTGCCTGGGAGATATCAGGGGTAGGTGGCTACACCTTC
TRBV27,-,-,TRBJ1-2,CASSSGAAGYGYTF,TGTGCCAGCAGTTCAGGGGCAGCCGGCTATGGCTACACCTTC
TRBV2,-,-,TRBJ2-2,CASSLTGVKTSGRLFF,TGTGCCAGCAGCCTGACAGGGGTCAAGACTAGCGGTCGCCTGTTTTTT
TRBV4-2,TRBD2,-,TRBJ2-2,CASSRTGTSGSNTGELFF,TGTGCCAGCAGCCGCACCGGGACTAGCGGATCGAACACCGGGGAGCTGTTTTTT
TRBV25-1,TRBD1,-,TRBJ1-5,CASSATGDTSNQPQHF,TGTGCCAGCAGTGCGACAGGGGATACCAGCAATCAGCCCCAGCATTTT
TRBV5-5,-,-,TRBJ1-2,CASSLAGAVYGYTF,TGTGCCAGCAGCTTGGCAGGGGCGGTCTATGGCTACACCTTC
TRBV7-2,-,once,TRBJ2-4,CASSSLQGTSGNIQYF,TGTGCCAGCAGCTCTCTTCAGGGGACCTCAGGGAACATTCAGTACTTC
TRBV7-8,-,-,TRBJ1-1,CASSPIGRGVPNTEAFF,TGTGCCAGCAGCCCCATAGGTCGGGGGGTCCCGAACACTGAAGCTTTCTTT
TRBV7-9,-,few,TRBJ1-2,CSSSFVPPDGYTF,TGTTCCAGCAGCTTCGTCCCGCCGGATGGCTACACCTTC
TRBV29-1,-,-,TRBJ2-3,CSVRDRSTDTQYF,TGCAGCGTGCGGGACAGATCCACAGATACGCAGTATTTT
TRBV4-1,TRBD1,-,TRBJ1-2,CASSAGGQGIRSTF,TGCGCCAGCAGCGCGGGGGGACAGGGTATAAGGAGCACCTTC
TRBV7-3,TRBD1,-,TRBJ1-1,CASSRTGGENTEAFF,TGTGCCAGCAGCAGGACAGGGGGCGAGAACACTGAAGCTTTCTTT
TRBV2,-,-,TRBJ1-1,CASRKERESTEAFF,TGTGCCAGCAGAAAGGAAAGGGAGAGCACTGAAGCTTTCTTT
TRBV18,-,-,TRBJ2-6,CASSSSSGGANVLTF,TGTGCCAGCTCATCCTCCTCCGGTGGGGCCAACGTCCTGACTTTC
TRBV5-5,TRBD2,-,TRBJ2-7,CASSLQRGALYEQYF,TGTGCCAGCAGCTTGCAGCGGGGGGCACTATACGAGCAGTACTTC
TRBV2,-,-,TRBJ2-2,CASRSIRGYTGELFF,TGTGCCAGCAGAAGTATCAGGGGATACACCGGGGAGCTGTTTTTT
TRBV6-5,-,-,TRBJ1-3,CASSRQVSGNTIYF,TGTGCCAGCTCCCGACAGGTTTCTGGAAACACCATATATTTT
TRBV5-6,-,few,TRBJ2-3,CASSPRTVTQYF,TGTGCCAGCAGCCCCCGCACAGTTACGCAGTATTTT
TRBV15,-,-,TRBJ2-7,CATSSEVVGSSYEQYF,TGTGCCACCAGCAGCGAGGTTGTGGGTAGCAGTTACGAGCAGTACTTC
TRBV14,TRBD1,-,TRBJ1-2,CASSRTGGYTF,TGTGCCAGCAGCCGGACAGGCGGCTACACCTTC
TRBV6-5,TRBD1,once,TRBJ1-1,CASRDRENTEAFF,TGTGCCAGCAGGGACAGGGAGAACACTGAAGCTTTCTTT
TRBV7-9,-,-,TRBJ2-7,CASSPKRDYEQYF,TGTGCCAGCAGCCCGAAACGGGACTACGAGCAGTACTTC
TRBV7-3,TRBD1,-,TRBJ1-6,CASSPRQGAIWNSPLHF,TGTGCCAGCAGCCCCCGACAGGGGGCGATTTGGAATTCACCCCTCCACTTT
TRBV6-5,TRBD1,-,TRBJ1-1,CASSYPGGTEAFF,TGTGCCAGCAGTTACCCAGGGGGGACTGAAGCTTTCTTT
TRBV9,-,-,TRBJ2-2,CASSVAELGRTGELFF,TGTGCCAGCAGCGTAGCGGAGCTGGGGCGCACCGGGGAGCTGTTTTTT
TRBV6-1,-,once,TRBJ1-5,CASSESTGFGGQPQHF,TGTGCCAGCAGTGAATCGACTGGGTTTGGAGGTCAGCCCCAGCATTTT
TRBV7-9,-,-,TRBJ1-1,CASSLAANTEAFF,TGTGCCAGCAGCTTGGCGGCGAACACTGAAGCTTTCTTT
TRBV29-1,TRBD2,-,TRBJ2-1,CSVASGTSSYNEQFF,TGCAGCGTCGCTAGCGGGACGAGCTCCTACAATGAGCAGTTCTTC
TRBV5-4,-,once,TRBJ1-1,CASSRPTTGNTEAFF,TGTGCCAGCAGCCGACCCACAACAGGGAACACTGAAGCTTTCTTT
TRBV7-6,TRBD1,-,TRBJ1-1,CASSRTGGEAFF,TGTGCCAGCAGCCGGACAGGAGGAGAAGCTTTCTTT
TRBV5-1,TRBD2,-,TRBJ2-7,CASSPFGRAGVYEQYF,TGCGCCAGCAGCCCGTTTGGGAGAGCGGGGGTCTACGAGCAGTACTTC
TRBV6-5,-,-,TRBJ1-1,CAISSRTEAFF,TGTGCCATCTCGTCGAGGACTGAAGCTTTCTTT
TRBV7-8,-,-,TRBJ1-3,CASSLWTGVGNTIYF,TGTGCCAGCAGCCTCTGGACTGGGGTCGGAAACACCATATATTTT
TRBV5-1,TRBD2,-,TRBJ2-7,CASSPEGLAGIHEQYF,TGCGCCAGCAGCCCGGAGGGACTAGCGGGAATCCACGAGCAGTACTTC
TRBV7-8,-,-,TRBJ1-5,CASSFQGVQPQHF,TGTGCCAGCAGCTTCCAGGGTGTCCAGCCCCAGCATTTT